This T cell receptor beta chain was recorded in a study of shared clonotypes between healthy human individuals. A note on this clone: Its antigen is as yet unknown.

General study results and limits: Depth was large, yet rarefaction showed that sorted-subset sequencing was incomplete.

CDR3 size: 12 residues. V was cut by 5 bases and J by 13 bases, with 14 bases left in between. Per germline, CDR1 SGHAT and CDR2 FQNNGV. Splitting the CD4+ cells yielded a CD45RA+ naive subset and a CD45RA-negative memory subset. TCRdb keeps only in-frame clones here, not all; method: immunoSEQ multiplex PCR. This table holds roughly 1 million clones, 70% to 80% found once. This sequence was found in a man aged 18-30 years in good health. Specimen: memory CD4+ T cells sorted from blood. Subset specified: CD45RA-negative fraction. The rearrangement uses TRBV11-2 and TRBJ2-2, with D perhaps matching TRBD1 (7 bases). The CDR3 nucleotides read TGTGCCAGCAGCCCGAGACAGGGAGGGCTGTTTTTT. It translates to CASSPRQGGLFF.